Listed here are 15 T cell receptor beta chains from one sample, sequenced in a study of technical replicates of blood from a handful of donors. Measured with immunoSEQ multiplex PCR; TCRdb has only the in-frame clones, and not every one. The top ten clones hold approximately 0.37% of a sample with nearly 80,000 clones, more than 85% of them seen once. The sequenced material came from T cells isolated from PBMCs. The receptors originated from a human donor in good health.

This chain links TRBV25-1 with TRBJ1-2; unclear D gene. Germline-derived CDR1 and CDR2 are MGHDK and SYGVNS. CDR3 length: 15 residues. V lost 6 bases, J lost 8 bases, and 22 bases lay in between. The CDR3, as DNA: TGTGCCAGCAGAGCGAATTCCGGGGAAGAGGGAGGCTACACCTTC. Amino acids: CASRANSGEEGGYTF.

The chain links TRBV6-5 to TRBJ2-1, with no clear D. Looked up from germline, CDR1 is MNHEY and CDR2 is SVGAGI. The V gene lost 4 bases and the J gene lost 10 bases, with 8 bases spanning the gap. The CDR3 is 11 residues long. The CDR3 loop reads CASSSAAEQFF. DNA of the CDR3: TGTGCCAGCAGTTCCGCAGCGGAGCAGTTCTTC.

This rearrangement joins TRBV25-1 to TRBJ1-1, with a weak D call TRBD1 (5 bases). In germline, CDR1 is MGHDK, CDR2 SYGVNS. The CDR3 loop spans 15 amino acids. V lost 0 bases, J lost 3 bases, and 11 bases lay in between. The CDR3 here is CASSEYREGHTEAFF. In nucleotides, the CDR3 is TGTGCCAGCAGTGAATATAGGGAGGGGCACACTGAAGCTTTCTTT.

CDR3 DNA sequence: TGTGCCGCCAGGCGGGAGGGCCGAGAGACCCAGTACTTC. Protein product: CAARREGRETQYF. V is TRBV6-5 and J is TRBJ2-5; 9 bases are shared with TRBD2. The CDR3 runs 13 residues. Looked up from germline, CDR1 is MNHEY and CDR2 is SVGAGI. The J segment lost 4 bases and the V segment lost 11 bases, leaving 8 bases of the junction unmatched.

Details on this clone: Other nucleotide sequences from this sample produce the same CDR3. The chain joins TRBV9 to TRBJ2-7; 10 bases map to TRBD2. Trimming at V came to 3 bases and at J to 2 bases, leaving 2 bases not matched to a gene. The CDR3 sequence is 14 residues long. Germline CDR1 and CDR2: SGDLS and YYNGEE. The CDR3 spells CASSAAGGPYEQYF. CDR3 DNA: TGTGCCAGCAGCGCAGCGGGAGGGCCCTACGAGCAGTACTTC.

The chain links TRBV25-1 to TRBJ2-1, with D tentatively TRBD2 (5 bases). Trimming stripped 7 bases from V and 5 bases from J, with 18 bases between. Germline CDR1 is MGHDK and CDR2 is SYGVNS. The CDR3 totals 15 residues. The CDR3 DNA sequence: TGTGCCAGCAACACTTGGGCAGAGGGTGACAATGAGCAGTTCTTC. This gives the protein CASNTWAEGDNEQFF.

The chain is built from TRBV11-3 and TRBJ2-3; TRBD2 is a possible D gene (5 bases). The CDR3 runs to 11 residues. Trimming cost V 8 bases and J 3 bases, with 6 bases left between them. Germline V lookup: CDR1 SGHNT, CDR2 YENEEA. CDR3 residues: CASGRTDTQYF. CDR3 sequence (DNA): TGTGCCAGCGGGAGAACAGATACGCAGTATTTT.

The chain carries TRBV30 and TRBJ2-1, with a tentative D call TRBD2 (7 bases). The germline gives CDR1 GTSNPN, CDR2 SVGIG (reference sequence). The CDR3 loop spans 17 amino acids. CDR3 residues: CASQWGAGGSSYNEQFF. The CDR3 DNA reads TGTGCTTCACAGTGGGGGGCGGGCGGGAGCTCATACAATGAGCAGTTCTTC.

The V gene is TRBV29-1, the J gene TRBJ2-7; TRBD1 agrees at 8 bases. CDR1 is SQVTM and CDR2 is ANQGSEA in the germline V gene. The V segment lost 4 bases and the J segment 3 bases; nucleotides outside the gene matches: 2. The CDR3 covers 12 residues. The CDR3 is CSVVTGGYEQYF. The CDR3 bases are TGCAGCGTTGTCACAGGGGGCTACGAGCAGTACTTC.

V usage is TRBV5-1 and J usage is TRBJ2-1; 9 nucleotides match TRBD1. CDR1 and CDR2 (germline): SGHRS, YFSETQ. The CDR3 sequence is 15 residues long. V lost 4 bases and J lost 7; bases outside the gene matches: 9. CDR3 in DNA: TGCGCCAGCAGCCTACTAGTGGGACAGGGAAATGAGCAGTTCTTC. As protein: CASSLLVGQGNEQFF.

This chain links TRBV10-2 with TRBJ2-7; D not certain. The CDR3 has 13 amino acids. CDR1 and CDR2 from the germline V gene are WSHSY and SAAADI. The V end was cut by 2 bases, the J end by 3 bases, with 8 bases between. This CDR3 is CASSENINYEQYF. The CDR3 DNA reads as TGCGCCAGCAGTGAGAACATTAACTACGAGCAGTACTTC.

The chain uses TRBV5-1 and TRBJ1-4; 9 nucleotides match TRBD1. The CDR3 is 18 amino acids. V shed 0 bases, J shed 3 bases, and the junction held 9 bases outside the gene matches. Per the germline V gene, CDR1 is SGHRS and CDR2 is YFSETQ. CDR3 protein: CASSLGRQGVGANEKLFF. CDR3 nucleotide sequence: TGCGCCAGCAGCTTGGGGCGACAGGGGGTTGGGGCTAATGAAAAACTGTTTTTT.

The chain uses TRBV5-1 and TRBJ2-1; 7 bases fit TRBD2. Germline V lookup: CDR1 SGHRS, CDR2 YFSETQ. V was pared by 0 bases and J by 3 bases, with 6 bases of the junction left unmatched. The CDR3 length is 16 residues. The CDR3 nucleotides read TGCGCCAGCAGCTTGGTGAGGACTAGAGGCTACAATGAGCAGTTCTTC. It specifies CASSLVRTRGYNEQFF.

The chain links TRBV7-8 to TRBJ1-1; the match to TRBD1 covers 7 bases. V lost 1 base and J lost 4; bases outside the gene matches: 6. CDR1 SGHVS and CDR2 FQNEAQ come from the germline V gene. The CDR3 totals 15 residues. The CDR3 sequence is CASSLDEGAGTEAFF. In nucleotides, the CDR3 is TGTGCCAGCAGCTTAGACGAGGGGGCGGGCACTGAAGCTTTCTTT.

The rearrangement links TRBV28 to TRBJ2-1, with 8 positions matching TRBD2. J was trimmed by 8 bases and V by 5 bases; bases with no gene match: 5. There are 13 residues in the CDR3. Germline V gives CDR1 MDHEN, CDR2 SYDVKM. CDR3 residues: CASSTGLGDEQFF. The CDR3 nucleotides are TGTGCCAGCAGTACGGGACTAGGCGATGAGCAGTTCTTC. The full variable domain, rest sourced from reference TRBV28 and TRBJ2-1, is DVKVTQSSRYLVKRTGEKVFLECVQDMDHENMFWYRQDPGLGLRLIYFSYDVKMKEKGDIPEGYSVSREKKERFSLILESASTNQTSMYLCASSTGLGDEQFFGPGTRLTVL.